These T cell receptor beta chains were read from a single sample in a study of control samples from healthy donors and cancer patients. Sequenced by immunoSEQ multiplex PCR; TCRdb stores in-frame clones only, minus some. The data contain about 95,000 clones, just under 85% of them singletons. Source material: blood. All receptors come from a man aged 25 to 45 in good health. The CDR3 runs from the conserved cysteine through the conserved F or W. Each record gives: clone size, D gene, J gene, V gene, CDR3 protein, CDR3 DNA. D genes are given only for firm matches. Expanded clones get a size class; other rows say once, few or many, or leave the size out.

clone_size: -; d_call: -; j_call: TRBJ2-2; v_call: TRBV6-5; cdr3_aa: CASRDSTETGELFF; cdr3_nt: TGTGCCAGCAGGGACAGCACTGAGACCGGGGAGCTGTTTTTT
clone_size: few; d_call: TRBD1; j_call: TRBJ2-4; v_call: TRBV2; cdr3_aa: CASSTGQGNIQYF; cdr3_nt: TGTGCCAGCAGTACGGGACAGGGGAACATTCAGTACTTC
clone_size: few; d_call: TRBD1; j_call: TRBJ2-7; v_call: TRBV27; cdr3_aa: CASSDRTGPTAYEQYF; cdr3_nt: TGTGCCAGCAGTGATCGGACAGGGCCTACCGCCTACGAGCAGTACTTC
clone_size: -; d_call: -; j_call: TRBJ2-4; v_call: TRBV7-9; cdr3_aa: CASSSLDLAKNIQYF; cdr3_nt: TGTGCCAGCAGCTCCCTAGATCTAGCCAAAAACATTCAGTACTTC
clone_size: -; d_call: TRBD2; j_call: TRBJ2-3; v_call: TRBV5-1; cdr3_aa: CASSWTSGGLTDTQYF; cdr3_nt: TGCGCCAGCAGCTGGACTAGCGGGGGGCTAACAGATACGCAGTATTTT
clone_size: -; d_call: TRBD1; j_call: TRBJ1-5; v_call: TRBV6-1; cdr3_aa: CASSETGVWSNQPQHF; cdr3_nt: TGTGCCAGCAGTGAAACAGGGGTGTGGAGCAATCAGCCCCAGCATTTT
clone_size: -; d_call: -; j_call: TRBJ1-5; v_call: TRBV3-1/TRBV3-2; cdr3_aa: CASSRGQRNQPQHF; cdr3_nt: TGTGCCAGCAGCCGGGGACAACGCAATCAGCCCCAGCATTTT
clone_size: -; d_call: TRBD1; j_call: TRBJ1-3; v_call: TRBV7-2; cdr3_aa: CASSGGQGASSGNTIYF; cdr3_nt: TGTGCCAGCAGCGGGGGACAGGGGGCTAGCTCTGGAAACACCATATATTTT
clone_size: -; d_call: TRBD1; j_call: TRBJ2-1; v_call: TRBV23-1; cdr3_aa: CASSHRDRDVNNEQFF; cdr3_nt: TGCGCCAGCAGTCATCGGGACAGGGACGTCAACAATGAGCAGTTCTTC
clone_size: -; d_call: -; j_call: TRBJ1-6; v_call: TRBV2; cdr3_aa: CASLGRGRPLHF; cdr3_nt: TGTGCCAGCCTCGGAAGGGGGAGACCCCTCCACTTT
clone_size: -; d_call: -; j_call: TRBJ1-4; v_call: TRBV24-1; cdr3_aa: CATSDFGGGKKKLFF; cdr3_nt: TGTGCCACCAGTGATTTTGGGGGGGGCAAGAAAAAACTGTTTTTT
clone_size: once; d_call: -; j_call: TRBJ1-2; v_call: TRBV12-3/TRBV12-4; cdr3_aa: CASSLKGKQGYTF; cdr3_nt: TGTGCCAGCAGTTTAAAAGGGAAACAGGGCTACACCTTC
clone_size: few; d_call: TRBD1; j_call: TRBJ1-4; v_call: TRBV11-2; cdr3_aa: CASSPWRTGSEKLFF; cdr3_nt: TGTGCCAGCAGCCCCTGGAGGACAGGGAGTGAAAAACTGTTTTTT
clone_size: few; d_call: TRBD1; j_call: TRBJ2-2; v_call: TRBV2; cdr3_aa: CASMLFSTGEGELFF; cdr3_nt: TGTGCCAGCATGCTATTCTCGACAGGGGAAGGGGAGCTGTTTTTT
clone_size: -; d_call: -; j_call: TRBJ1-2; v_call: TRBV19; cdr3_aa: CASSNGRAVYGYTF; cdr3_nt: TGTGCCAGTAGTAACGGGAGGGCGGTATATGGCTACACCTTC
clone_size: -; d_call: -; j_call: TRBJ1-1; v_call: TRBV6-6; cdr3_aa: CASRDQTQKNTEAFF; cdr3_nt: TGTGCCAGCAGAGACCAGACACAAAAGAACACTGAAGCTTTCTTT